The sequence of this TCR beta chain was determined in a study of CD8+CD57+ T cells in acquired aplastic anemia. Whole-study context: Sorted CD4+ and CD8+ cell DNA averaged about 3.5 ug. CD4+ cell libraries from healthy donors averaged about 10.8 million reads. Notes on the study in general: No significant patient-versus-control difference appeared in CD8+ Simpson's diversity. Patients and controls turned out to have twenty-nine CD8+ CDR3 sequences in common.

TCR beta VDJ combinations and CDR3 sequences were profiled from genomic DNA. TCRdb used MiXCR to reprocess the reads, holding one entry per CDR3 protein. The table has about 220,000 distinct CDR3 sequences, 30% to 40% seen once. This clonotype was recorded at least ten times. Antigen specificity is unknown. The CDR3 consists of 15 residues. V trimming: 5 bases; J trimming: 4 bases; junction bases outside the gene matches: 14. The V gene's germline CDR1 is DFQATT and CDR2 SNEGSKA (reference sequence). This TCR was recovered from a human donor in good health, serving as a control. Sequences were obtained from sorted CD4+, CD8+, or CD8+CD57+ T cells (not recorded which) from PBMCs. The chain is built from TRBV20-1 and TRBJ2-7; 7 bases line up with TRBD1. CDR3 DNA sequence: TGCAGTGCTCCCCGACGACAGGGAGTCTCGTACGAGCAGTACTTC. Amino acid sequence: CSAPRRQGVSYEQYF.